Below, 21 T cell receptor beta chains from the same sample are listed, as sequenced in a study of blood T cell repertoires in COVID-19. Repertoires were generated with immunoSEQ multiplex PCR, while TCRdb's copy carries only in-frame clones and drops some. The profile shows about 360,000 clones, 86% of them singletons. Sequenced sample: peripheral blood. The receptors originated from a woman aged 55-75 years with COVID-19, enrolled during active disease.

J is TRBJ2-2 and V is TRBV5-5; D is undetermined. The CDR3 is 16 residues long. Trimming left V 1 base short and J 0 bases short, with 10 bases between. From germline, CDR1 is SGHKS and CDR2 YYEKEE (reference sequence). The CDR3: CASSLQLAANTGELFF. The CDR3 DNA reads TGTGCCAGCAGCTTGCAATTGGCGGCGAACACCGGGGAGCTGTTTTTT.

This clone has just a few counts. The chain has TRBV7-6 and TRBJ1-6; 11 bases agree with TRBD1. CDR1 is SGHVS and CDR2 is FNYEAQ in the germline V gene. The CDR3 length is 14 residues. The ends lost 6 bases at V and 6 bases at J; junction bases unmatched: 1. The CDR3 reads CASRDRGLNSPLHF. Written as DNA, the CDR3 is TGTGCCAGCAGGGACAGGGGGCTTAATTCACCCCTCCACTTT. The full variable domain, its missing parts supplied by reference TRBV7-6 and TRBJ1-6, is GAGVSQSPRYKVTKRGQDVALRCDPISGHVSLYWYRQALGQGPEFLTYFNYEAQQDKSGLPNDRFSAERPEGSISTLTIQRTEQRDSAMYRCASRDRGLNSPLHFGNGTRLTVT.

This chain connects TRBV7-9 to TRBJ1-6; D remains unclear. The CDR3 spans 15 residues. Looked up from germline, CDR1 is SEHNR and CDR2 is FQNEAQ (reference sequence). Trimming left V 3 bases short and J 0 bases short, with 6 bases between. CDR3 coding DNA: TGTGCCAGCAGCTTTTGGAGCTCCTATAATTCACCCCTCCACTTT. This gives the protein CASSFWSSYNSPLHF. Together with reference TRBV7-9 and TRBJ1-6, the CDR3 gives the full variable domain: DTGVSQNPRHKITKRGQNVTFRCDPISEHNRLYWYRQTLGQGPEFLTYFQNEAQLEKSRLLSDRFSAERPKGSFSTLEIQRTEQGDSAMYLCASSFWSSYNSPLHFGNGTRLTVT.

V and J are TRBV7-3 and TRBJ2-1; D is possibly TRBD2 (5 bases). CDR1 and CDR2 (germline): SGHTA, FQGTGA. The CDR3 runs 13 residues. V was cut by 5 bases and J by 0 bases, with 5 bases left in between. CDR3 in DNA: TGTGCCAGCAGCGGGAGCTCCTACAATGAGCAGTTCTTC. This translates into CASSGSSYNEQFF.

The chain is built from TRBV3-1 (or the pseudogene TRBV3-2) and TRBJ1-5, with 7 bases identical to TRBD1. This CDR3 is 15 amino acids long. With V trimmed by 1 base and J by 2 bases, 2 bases remained unmatched. Germline V lookup: CDR1 LGHDT, CDR2 YNNKEL (reference sequence). The CDR3 reads CASSQAGQGNQPQHF. DNA for the CDR3: TGTGCCAGCAGCCAAGCAGGACAGGGCAATCAGCCCCAGCATTTT.

The chain employs TRBV4-1 and TRBJ1-5; 8 nucleotides align to TRBD1. Losses at the gene ends were 1 base for V and 6 bases for J; bases not matched to a gene: 8. The CDR3 contains 16 residues. CDR1 is MGHRA and CDR2 is YSYEKL in the germline V gene. The CDR3 loop is CASSQVSGGRSQPQHF. The CDR3 coding sequence is TGCGCCAGCAGCCAAGTCTCAGGGGGCCGATCTCAGCCCCAGCATTTT.

V and J are TRBV19 and TRBJ1-2; 7 bases are shared with TRBD1. CDR3 length equals 19 residues. Germline V gene sequence: CDR1 LNHDA, CDR2 SQIVND (reference sequence). V was clipped by 6 bases and J by 6 bases; unmatched bases: 25. Written as DNA, the CDR3 is TGTGCCAGTAGCTCCGTGCCGGGAACGACCGACAGGGCAAAAAATGGCTACACCTTC. Amino acid sequence: CASSSVPGTTDRAKNGYTF.

This chain connects TRBV15 to TRBJ1-6, with D perhaps matching TRBD1 (6 bases). The CDR3 has 15 residues. The germline gives CDR1 LNHNV, CDR2 YYDKDF (reference sequence). V lost 4 bases, J lost 7 bases, and 14 bases lay in between. The CDR3 sequence: CATSIKRTENSPLHF. The CDR3 nucleotides are TGTGCCACCAGCATAAAAAGGACAGAAAATTCACCCCTCCACTTT.

The chain carries TRBV19 and TRBJ1-5, with 9 bases aligning to TRBD1. CDR1 and CDR2 from the germline V gene are LNHDA and SQIVND (reference sequence). Trimming removed 5 bases from V and 6 bases from J; junction bases left unmatched: 5. There are 14 residues in the CDR3. The CDR3 here is CASSPDRGGQPQHF. The CDR3 nucleotides are TGTGCCAGTAGTCCGGACAGGGGAGGTCAGCCCCAGCATTTT. The full variable domain, with the rest looked up from reference TRBV19 and TRBJ1-5, is DGGITQSPKYLFRKEGQNVTLSCEQNLNHDAMYWYRQDPGQGLRLIYYSQIVNDFQKGDIAEGYSVSREKKESFPLTVTSAQKNPTAFYLCASSPDRGGQPQHFGDGTRLSIL.

V gene TRBV19 combines with J gene TRBJ2-3; 9 bases map to TRBD2. Unmatched junction bases numbered 10, after V lost 0 bases and J lost 3 bases. Germline V lookup: CDR1 LNHDA, CDR2 SQIVND (reference sequence). This CDR3 spans 18 amino acids. In DNA form, the CDR3 reads TGTGCCAGTAGTATAGATCGGGATAGCGGGGGCCCTACAGATACGCAGTATTTT. Translated, it gives CASSIDRDSGGPTDTQYF.

The chain couples TRBV5-8 to TRBJ1-5, with a weak D call TRBD1 (5 bases). This CDR3 is built from 17 residues. Germline V CDR1 and CDR2: SGHTS, YDEGEE. V was pared by 0 bases and J by 3 bases, with 16 bases between. CDR3 bases: TGTGCCAGCAGCTTGGTAGTTGGGCAGGGATACAATCAGCCCCAGCATTTT. It encodes CASSLVVGQGYNQPQHF.

The V and J genes are TRBV9 and TRBJ2-2; TRBD1 agrees at 10 bases. Germline V gene data show CDR1 as SGDLS and CDR2 as YYNGEE. The ends lost 0 bases at V and 3 bases at J; junction bases unmatched: 8. The CDR3 is made up of 18 amino acids. The CDR3: CASSVGGGQGLHTGELFF. CDR3 nucleotide sequence: TGTGCCAGCAGCGTAGGAGGGGGACAGGGGCTTCACACCGGGGAGCTGTTTTTT.

V and J are TRBV7-2 and TRBJ1-2; 7 nucleotides align to TRBD1. The CDR3 runs to 13 residues. V lost 5 bases and J lost 8; bases outside the gene matches: 8. In germline, CDR1 is SGHTA, CDR2 FQGNSA. As DNA, the CDR3 is TGTGCCAGCAGCCAACGTGACAGGGAAGGCTACACCTTC. This gives the protein CASSQRDREGYTF.

In DNA form, the CDR3 reads TGTGCCAGCAGCTTAGCCCGGGACAGCTATGGCTACACCTTC. Its protein product is CASSLARDSYGYTF. The chain employs TRBV7-2 and TRBJ1-2, with 7 bases matching TRBD1. The germline gives CDR1 SGHTA, CDR2 FQGNSA. V lost 0 bases, J lost 4 bases, and 2 bases stayed unmatched. This CDR3 spans 14 amino acids.

This rearrangement joins TRBV19 to TRBJ2-1, with TRBD2 identical over 9 bases. The CDR3 contains 15 residues. CDR1 and CDR2 from the germline V gene are LNHDA and SQIVND (reference sequence). V lost 5 bases to trimming and J lost 2 bases; unmatched junction nucleotides: 4. The CDR3 reads CASSLLAGAYNEQFF. CDR3 bases: TGTGCCAGTAGTTTATTAGCGGGAGCCTACAATGAGCAGTTCTTC.

This chain connects TRBV7-9 to TRBJ1-5; D unresolved. V was clipped by 1 base and J by 7 bases, with 8 bases between them. CDR3 length: 13 amino acids. From germline, CDR1 is SEHNR and CDR2 FQNEAQ (reference sequence). Written as DNA, the CDR3 is TGTGCCAGCAGCTTAGGCCTCCAGCAGCCCCAGCATTTT. Its protein product is CASSLGLQQPQHF.

J is TRBJ2-1 and V is TRBV10-3, with 9 nucleotides matching TRBD2. The CDR3 loop spans 16 amino acids. Germline lookup yields CDR1 ENHRY and CDR2 SYGVKD. The junction had 2 bases not matched to a gene; V was cut back by 0 bases and J by 2 bases. This chain's CDR3 is CAISESGGGAYNEQFF. CDR3 coding DNA: TGTGCCATCAGTGAGTCCGGCGGGGGGGCCTACAATGAGCAGTTCTTC.

This clone has just a few counts. V gene TRBV11-3 combines with J gene TRBJ2-2, with 7 bases identical to TRBD1. Germline CDR1 reads SGHNT; CDR2 reads YENEEA. The CDR3 loop spans 13 amino acids. V shed 5 bases, J shed 13 bases, and the junction held 10 bases outside the gene matches. The CDR3 DNA reads TGTGCCAGCAGCCGTAAGGGACAGCCGGGGCTGTTTTTT. Translation gives CASSRKGQPGLFF.

The V gene is TRBV19, the J gene TRBJ2-7; possibly TRBD2 for D (7 bases). Germline V lookup: CDR1 LNHDA, CDR2 SQIVND (reference sequence). Trimming took 6 bases from V and 10 from J, leaving 25 bases between them. This CDR3 is built from 15 residues. Written as DNA, the CDR3 is TGTGCCAGTAGCTACCGGGACGGACCAGGGGAGGGCCAGTACTTC. It translates to CASSYRDGPGEGQYF.

This clone was seen more than once but under ten times. CDR3 bases: TGTGCCATCAGTGGTTCCGCAGGCTCCTACGAGCAGTACTTC. Its protein product is CAISGSAGSYEQYF. The chain links TRBV10-3 to TRBJ2-7; no firm D call. The germline V gene encodes CDR1 ENHRY and CDR2 SYGVKD. Trimming took off 4 bases at V and 0 bases at J, with 10 bases between the two ends. This CDR3 contains 14 residues.

This chain connects TRBV5-1 to TRBJ2-7, with 14 nucleotides matching TRBD2. From germline, CDR1 is SGHRS and CDR2 YFSETQ. The ends lost 4 bases at V and 6 bases at J; junction bases unmatched: 15. This CDR3 is built from 18 residues. The CDR3, as DNA: TGCGCCAGCAGCCACTACGGGACTAGCGGGGGAGGCCCCTCCGAGCAGTACTTC. As protein: CASSHYGTSGGGPSEQYF.